This TCR beta chain was retrieved from a study of cytomegalovirus exposure and HLA in healthy donors. Comment on this clone: Its antigen is unidentified.

Findings of the study overall: An analysis done earlier found most TCR beta V segments productive about 90% or about 30% of the time.

This CDR3 spans 14 amino acids. The V gene end was trimmed by 4 bases and the J gene end by 4 bases; junction bases not matched to a gene: 7. CDR1 is SGDLS, CDR2 YYNGEE, per germline. Researchers ran the PCR with 60 Vbeta and 13 Jbeta primers. The method was immunoSEQ multiplex PCR; TCRdb's version includes in-frame clones alone and lacks a portion of them. The repertoire holds 130,000 to 150,000 clones, with around 77% as singletons. This chain links TRBV9 with TRBJ1-1; 7 nucleotides agree with TRBD1. The material sequenced was PBMCs. The clonotype originates from a man aged 18 to 29 in good health and CMV-seronegative. The CDR3 is CASSYGTAGTEAFF. DNA for the CDR3: TGTGCCAGCAGCTATGGGACAGCGGGCACTGAAGCTTTCTTT.